This T cell receptor beta chain was recovered during a study of vaccination and CD4 T cells after COVID-19. As to treatment: approximately 10-day PBMC culture with coronavirus spike peptide pools or control peptides (ViraFEST assay). One should note that the unexposed donor's CD4+ T cells were collected before the COVID-19 pandemic (2011-2018). In the ViraFEST assay, peptide-pool expansion preceded TCR sequencing of expanded clonotypes. The Oncomine TCR Beta short-read assay sequenced DNA from cultured CD4+ T cells. Genomic DNA was isolated from CD4+ T cells that had been cultured. TCRdb used MiXCR to reprocess the PCR reads, holding one entry per CDR3 protein. Of approximately 8,800 distinct CDR3 sequences in the sample, 30% to 35% were seen once. About this clonotype itself: The antigen is not known.

Germline V gene lookup returns CDR1 SGHTA and CDR2 FQGTGA. The length of the CDR3 is 17 residues. The ends lost 0 bases at V and 3 bases at J; junction bases unmatched: 6. The sequencing input was CD4+ T cells from blood, cultured in vitro. The rearrangement uses TRBV7-3 and TRBJ2-3; 10 bases map to TRBD2. The source is a human donor in good health. The CDR3 region is CASSLTWASGRTDTQYF. Here the CDR3 DNA reads TGTGCCAGCAGCTTAACGTGGGCTAGCGGGAGAACAGATACGCAGTATTTT.